The following is a T cell receptor beta chain sequence with its context. The sample is drawn from a study of CD8 T cells in Susac syndrome. With random hexamers, about 0.5 to 1 ug RNA was reverse transcribed. An immunoSEQ multiplex PCR generated amplified TCR beta CDR3 products spanning 54 Vbeta and 13 Jbeta. MiXCR was run by TCRdb on the immunoSEQ multiplex PCR reads, yielding one entry per CDR3 protein. The table lists 300,000 to 350,000 distinct CDR3 sequences, about 91% of them singletons, with over 0.05% in the top ten. CD8+ and CD4+ T cells from blood underwent TCR beta sequencing, which was carried out in a high-throughput format. V gave up 5 bases and J gave up 4 bases, with 14 bases separating them. Germline loops: CDR1 LGHNT, CDR2 FRNRAP. This CDR3 has 15 residues.

This clonotype originated in a human donor with multiple sclerosis. V and J are TRBV12-5 and TRBJ2-2; a possible D gene is TRBD1 (6 bases). Sequencing input: CD4+ T cells from PBMCs. CDR3 in amino acids: CASGPLGQPTGELFF. For the CDR3, the DNA is TGTGCTAGTGGTCCCCTGGGACAACCCACCGGGGAGCTGTTTTTT.